This T cell receptor (beta chain) is from a study of blood T cell repertoires in COVID-19. CDR1 is ENHRY, CDR2 SYGVKD, per germline. The V segment lost 6 bases and the J segment 6 bases; nucleotides outside the gene matches: 5. The CDR3 is 13 amino acids. Generated by immunoSEQ multiplex PCR, the TCRdb table keeps only in-frame clones and is missing some. The sample lists around 260,000 clones; 84% were seen once. The gene calls are TRBV10-3 and TRBJ1-1; 9 bases line up with TRBD1. The origin of this receptor is a man between 60 and 75 years old with acute or convalescent COVID-19. Specimen: peripheral blood. Written as DNA, the CDR3 is TGTGCCATCAGCGGACAGGGGAAGGCTGAAGCTTTCTTT. It is translated as CAISGQGKAEAFF.